This record concerns one TCR beta chain sequence. Its matching antigen is unknown. The data were obtained in a study of T cells expressing NK-cell markers. Study-level background: Seven donors tested HCMV-seropositive and one tested seronegative among the eight sequenced.

TCRdb reprocessed the 5' RACE reads and stores each CDR3 protein as one record, lacking DNA. The table lists about 150,000 distinct CDR3 sequences. Germline V gene lookup returns CDR1 ENHRY and CDR2 SYGVKD. The CDR3 spans 15 residues. Findings and caveats of the study: Of the CD8+ T cell pool in six donors, roughly 1.0-7.5% was accounted for by dominant NKG2C+ clonotypes. Whether expanded NKG2C+ T cell clones recognized HCMV stayed uncertain.

This TCR was sampled from a man aged 18-69 years in good health. Sequencing input: blood T cells: a sorted CD56 or NKG2C T cell subset, CD4+ or CD8+ T cells, or bulk PBMC T cells (not recorded which). This chain uses TRBV10-3 with TRBJ2-1; checking the TCRdb D call of TRBD1 is not possible without DNA. The CDR3: CAISESGQGYYEQFF.